Described below is a single T cell receptor beta chain sequence and its context. Via MiXCR, TCRdb re-called the RT-PCR reads, giving one row per CDR3 protein. The sample includes hundreds of thousands of distinct CDR3 sequences, 12% to 15% of them seen just once. With 6 bases removed from V and 0 bases from J, the gap between germline ends came to 12 bases. There are 14 residues in the CDR3. In germline, CDR1 is LGHDT, CDR2 YNNKEL (reference sequence). Sequences were obtained from memory CD4+ T cells from blood. This chain connects TRBV3-1 to TRBJ2-7; a weak D match, TRBD1 (5 bases). This clonotype was obtained from a female donor in good health, serving as a healthy control. CDR3 residues: CASRDTVNSYEQYF. In DNA form, the CDR3 reads TGTGCCAGCAGGGACACGGTCAACTCCTACGAGCAGTACTTC.